These 2 T cell receptor beta chains originate from one sample sequenced in a study of T cells expressing NK-cell markers. TCRdb processed the 5' RACE reads again and assigns one entry to each CDR3 protein, with no DNA. The sample table sets out 350,000 to 450,000 distinct CDR3 sequences. Sequenced: blood T cells: a sorted CD56 or NKG2C T cell subset, CD4+ or CD8+ T cells, or bulk PBMC T cells (not recorded which). The receptors shown here come from a man between 18 and 69 years old in good health.

The V and J genes are TRBV6-1 and TRBJ1-5; TCRdb's D call of TRBD1 is untestable without DNA. Germline CDR1 MNHNS, CDR2 SASEGT. The CDR3 spans 13 residues. The chain's CDR3 is CASTGTPNQPQHF.

The chain employs TRBV5-1 and TRBJ1-6. Germline assignment: CDR1 SGHRS and CDR2 YFSETQ. This CDR3 comprises 14 residues. CDR3 sequence reads: CASRSGPDNSPLHF.